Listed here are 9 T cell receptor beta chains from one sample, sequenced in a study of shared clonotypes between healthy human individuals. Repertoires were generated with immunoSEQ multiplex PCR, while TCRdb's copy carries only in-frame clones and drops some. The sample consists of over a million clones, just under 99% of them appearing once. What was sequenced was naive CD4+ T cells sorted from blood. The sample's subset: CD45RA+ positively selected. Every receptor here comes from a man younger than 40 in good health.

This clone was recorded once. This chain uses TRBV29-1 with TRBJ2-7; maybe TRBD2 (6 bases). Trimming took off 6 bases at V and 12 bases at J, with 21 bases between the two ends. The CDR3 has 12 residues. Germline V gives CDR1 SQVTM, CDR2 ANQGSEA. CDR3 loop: CSVQLATSVLYF. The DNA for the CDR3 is TGCAGCGTCCAACTAGCAACCTCAGTACTGTACTTC.

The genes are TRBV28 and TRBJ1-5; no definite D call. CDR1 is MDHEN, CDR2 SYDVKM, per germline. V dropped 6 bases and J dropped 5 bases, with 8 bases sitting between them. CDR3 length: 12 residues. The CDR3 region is CASSPPDQPQHF. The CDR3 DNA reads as TGTGCCAGCAGCCCTCCGGATCAGCCCCAGCATTTT.

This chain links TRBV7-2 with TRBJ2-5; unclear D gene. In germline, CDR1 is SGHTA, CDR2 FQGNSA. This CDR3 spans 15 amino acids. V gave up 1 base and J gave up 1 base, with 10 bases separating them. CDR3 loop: CASSLGGPGQETQYF. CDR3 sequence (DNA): TGTGCCAGCAGCTTAGGCGGTCCAGGCCAAGAGACCCAGTACTTC. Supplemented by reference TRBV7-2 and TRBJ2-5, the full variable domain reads GAGVSQSPSNKVTEKGKDVELRCDPISGHTALYWYRQSLGQGLEFLIYFQGNSAPDKSGLPSDRFSAERTGGSVSTLTIQRTQQEDSAVYLCASSLGGPGQETQYFGPGTRLLVL.

This CDR3 reads CAWRRPGLRIQETQYF. The CDR3 coding sequence is TGTGCCTGGAGGAGGCCGGGACTGCGGATCCAAGAGACCCAGTACTTC. The chain couples TRBV30 to TRBJ2-5; possible D gene TRBD2, 6 bases. Trimming pared 3 bases from V and 1 base from J, leaving 18 bases between. This CDR3 has 16 residues. Germline assignment: CDR1 GTSNPN and CDR2 SVGIG (reference sequence).

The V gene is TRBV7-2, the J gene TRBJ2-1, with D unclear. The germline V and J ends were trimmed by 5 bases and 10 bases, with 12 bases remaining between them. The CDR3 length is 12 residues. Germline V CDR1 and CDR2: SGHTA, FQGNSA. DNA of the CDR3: TGTGCCAGCAGCCCCTCGAAGCGCGAGCAGTTCTTC. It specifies CASSPSKREQFF.

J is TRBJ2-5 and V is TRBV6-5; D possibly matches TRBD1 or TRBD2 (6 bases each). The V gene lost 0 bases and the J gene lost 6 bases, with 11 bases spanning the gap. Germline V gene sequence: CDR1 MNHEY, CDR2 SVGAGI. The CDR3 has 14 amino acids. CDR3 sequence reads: CASSYSRGQKTQYF. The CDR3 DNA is TGTGCCAGCAGTTACTCACGGGGGCAAAAGACCCAGTACTTC.

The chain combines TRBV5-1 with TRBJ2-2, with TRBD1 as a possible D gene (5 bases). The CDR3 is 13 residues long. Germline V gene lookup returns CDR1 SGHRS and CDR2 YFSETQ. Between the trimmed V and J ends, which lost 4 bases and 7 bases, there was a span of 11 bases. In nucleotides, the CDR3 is TGCGCCAGCAGCACCCTAGGGGTCGGGGAGCTGTTTTTT. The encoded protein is CASSTLGVGELFF.

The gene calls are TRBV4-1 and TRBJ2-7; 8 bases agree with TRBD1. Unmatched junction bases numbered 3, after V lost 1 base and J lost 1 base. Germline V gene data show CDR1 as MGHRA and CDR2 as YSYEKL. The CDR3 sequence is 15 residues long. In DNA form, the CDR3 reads TGCGCCAGCAGCCAAGGGACAGGGAGATCCTACGAGCAGTACTTC. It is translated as CASSQGTGRSYEQYF.

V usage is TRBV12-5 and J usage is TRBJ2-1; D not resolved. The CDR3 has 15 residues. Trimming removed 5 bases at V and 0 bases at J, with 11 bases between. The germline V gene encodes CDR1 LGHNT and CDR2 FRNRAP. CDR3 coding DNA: TGTGCTAGTGGTCCCGGGCCGAGCTCCTACAATGAGCAGTTCTTC. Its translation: CASGPGPSSYNEQFF.